This T cell receptor (beta chain) derives from a study of neurological immune-mediated disorders. The CDR3 has 12 residues. The V gene's germline CDR1 is SGDLS and CDR2 YYNGEE. Trimming cost V 3 bases and J 12 bases, with 10 bases left between them. With 10-nucleotide random UMIs included, cDNA was synthesized by 5'RACE. TCRdb ran MiXCR on the 5' RACE reads and lists one entry per CDR3 protein. Of about 38,000 distinct CDR3 sequences listed, approximately 4.4% are singletons. This clonotype was seen ten or more times. The chain uses TRBV9 and TRBJ1-6; D might be TRBD1 (6 bases). The TCR originated in a man between 18 and 29 years old in good health. The sample was CD4+ T cells from blood. The CDR3 sequence: CASSEQGGPLHF. In DNA form, the CDR3 reads TGTGCCAGCAGCGAACAGGGCGGACCCCTCCACTTT.